The source of this TCR beta chain is a study of blood T cell repertoires in COVID-19. Study at large: Sites in the United States, Italy and Spain provided acute and convalescent COVID-19 samples. T cells, B-cell-depleted T cells, or PBMCs supplied cDNA or gDNA.

Original processing notes: Scientists estimated how many nucleated cells there were by amplifying reference gene primers. Some clones are missing from TCRdb's copy, which holds only in-frame ones; the method was immunoSEQ multiplex PCR. The V and J calls and the clone size are those of that table, but D and trimming were determined from the DNA. The data hold fewer than 300,000 clones, with 80% to 90% observed a single time. This clonotype originated in a woman between 35 and 50 years old who had recovered from COVID-19. Sequencing used peripheral blood.

Here the CDR3 reads CASSAEGSYGYTF. The CDR3 DNA reads as TGTGCCAGCAGTGCGGAGGGGTCTTATGGCTACACCTTC. The V call is TRBV2, the J call TRBJ1-2; the D gene is possibly TRBD1 (5 bases). Looked up from germline, CDR1 is SNHLY and CDR2 is FYNNEI. The CDR3 contains 13 residues. V lost 4 bases, J lost 5 bases, and 11 bases lay in between.